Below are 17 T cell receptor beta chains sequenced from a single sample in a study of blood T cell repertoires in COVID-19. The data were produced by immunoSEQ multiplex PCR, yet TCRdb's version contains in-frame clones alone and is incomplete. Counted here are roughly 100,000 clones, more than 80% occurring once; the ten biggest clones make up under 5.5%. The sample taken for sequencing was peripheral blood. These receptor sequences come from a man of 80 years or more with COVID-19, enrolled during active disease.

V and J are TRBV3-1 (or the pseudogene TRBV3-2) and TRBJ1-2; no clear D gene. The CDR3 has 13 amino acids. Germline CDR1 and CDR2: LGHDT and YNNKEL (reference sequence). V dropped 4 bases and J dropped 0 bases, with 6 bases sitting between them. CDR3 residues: CASSPGPNYGYTF. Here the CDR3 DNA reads TGTGCCAGCAGCCCAGGTCCTAACTATGGCTACACCTTC.

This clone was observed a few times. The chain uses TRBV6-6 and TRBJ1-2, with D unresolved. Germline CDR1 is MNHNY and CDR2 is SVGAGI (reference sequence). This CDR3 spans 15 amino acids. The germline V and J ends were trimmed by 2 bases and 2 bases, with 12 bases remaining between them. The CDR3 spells CASSYGGMGNYGYTF. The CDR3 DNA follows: TGTGCCAGCAGTTACGGCGGGATGGGCAACTATGGCTACACCTTC.

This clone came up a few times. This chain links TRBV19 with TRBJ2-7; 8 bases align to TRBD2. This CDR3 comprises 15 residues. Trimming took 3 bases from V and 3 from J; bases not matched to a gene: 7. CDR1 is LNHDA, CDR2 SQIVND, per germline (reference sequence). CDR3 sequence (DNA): TGTGCCAGTAGTATGAAGGGACTAGAGGTCTACGAGCAGTACTTC. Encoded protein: CASSMKGLEVYEQYF. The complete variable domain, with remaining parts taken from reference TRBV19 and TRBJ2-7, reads DGGITQSPKYLFRKEGQNVTLSCEQNLNHDAMYWYRQDPGQGLRLIYYSQIVNDFQKGDIAEGYSVSREKKESFPLTVTSAQKNPTAFYLCASSMKGLEVYEQYFGPGTRLTVT.

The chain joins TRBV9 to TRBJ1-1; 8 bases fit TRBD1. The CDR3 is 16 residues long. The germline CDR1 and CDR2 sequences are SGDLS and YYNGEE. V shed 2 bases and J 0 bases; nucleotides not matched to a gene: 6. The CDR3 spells CASSVGLGQVNTEAFF. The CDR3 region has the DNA TGTGCCAGCAGCGTGGGTTTGGGACAGGTGAACACTGAAGCTTTCTTT.

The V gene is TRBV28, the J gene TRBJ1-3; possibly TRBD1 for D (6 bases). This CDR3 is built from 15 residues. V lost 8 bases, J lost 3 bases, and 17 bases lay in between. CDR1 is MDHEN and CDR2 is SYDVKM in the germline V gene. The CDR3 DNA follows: TGTGCCAGCGAAAATGGGAGGGGGTATGGAAACACCATATATTTT. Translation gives CASENGRGYGNTIYF.

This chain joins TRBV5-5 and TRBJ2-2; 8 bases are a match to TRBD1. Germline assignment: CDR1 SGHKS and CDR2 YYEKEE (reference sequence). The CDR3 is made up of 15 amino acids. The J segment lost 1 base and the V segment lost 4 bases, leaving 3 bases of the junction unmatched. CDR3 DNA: TGTGCCAGCAGCGTAGACAGGGGGAACACCGGGGAGCTGTTTTTT. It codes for CASSVDRGNTGELFF.

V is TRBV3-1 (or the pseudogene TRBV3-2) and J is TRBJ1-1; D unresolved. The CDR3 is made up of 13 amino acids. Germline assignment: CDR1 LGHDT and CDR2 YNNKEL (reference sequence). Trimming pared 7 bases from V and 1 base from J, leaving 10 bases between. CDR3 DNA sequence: TGTGCCAGCACTATTAGAGGGAACACTGAAGCTTTCTTT. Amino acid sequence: CASTIRGNTEAFF.

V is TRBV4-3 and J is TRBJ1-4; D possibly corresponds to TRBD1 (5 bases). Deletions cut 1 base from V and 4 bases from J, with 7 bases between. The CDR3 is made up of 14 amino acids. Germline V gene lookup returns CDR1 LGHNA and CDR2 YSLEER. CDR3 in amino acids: CASSQGQSNEKLFF. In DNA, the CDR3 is TGCGCCAGCAGCCAAGGACAGAGTAATGAAAAACTGTTTTTT.

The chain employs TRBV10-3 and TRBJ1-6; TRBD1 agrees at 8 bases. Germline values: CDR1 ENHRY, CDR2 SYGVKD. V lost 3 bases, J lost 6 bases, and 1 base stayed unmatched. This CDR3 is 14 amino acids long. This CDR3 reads CAISEQGGNSPLHF. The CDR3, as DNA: TGTGCCATCAGTGAACAGGGGGGTAATTCACCCCTCCACTTT.

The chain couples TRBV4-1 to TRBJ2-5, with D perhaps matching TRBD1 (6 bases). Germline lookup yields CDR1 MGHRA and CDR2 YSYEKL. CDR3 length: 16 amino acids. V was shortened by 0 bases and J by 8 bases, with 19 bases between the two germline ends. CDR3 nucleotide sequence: TGCGCCAGCAGCCAAGAGTCGGCAGGGGAAGAGGTAACCCAGTACTTC. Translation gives CASSQESAGEEVTQYF.

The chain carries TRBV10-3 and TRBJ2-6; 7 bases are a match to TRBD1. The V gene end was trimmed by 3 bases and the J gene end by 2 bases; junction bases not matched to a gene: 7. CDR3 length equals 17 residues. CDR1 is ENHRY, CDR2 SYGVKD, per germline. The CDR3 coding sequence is TGTGCCATCAGTGACATCGCAGGGGGAGCTGGGGCCAACGTCCTGACTTTC. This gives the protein CAISDIAGGAGANVLTF.

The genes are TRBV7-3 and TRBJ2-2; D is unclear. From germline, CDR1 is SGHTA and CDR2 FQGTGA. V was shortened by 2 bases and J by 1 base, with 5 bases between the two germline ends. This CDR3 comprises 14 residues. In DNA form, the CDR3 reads TGTGCCAGCAGCTTACGGGTGAACACCGGGGAGCTGTTTTTT. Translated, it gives CASSLRVNTGELFF.

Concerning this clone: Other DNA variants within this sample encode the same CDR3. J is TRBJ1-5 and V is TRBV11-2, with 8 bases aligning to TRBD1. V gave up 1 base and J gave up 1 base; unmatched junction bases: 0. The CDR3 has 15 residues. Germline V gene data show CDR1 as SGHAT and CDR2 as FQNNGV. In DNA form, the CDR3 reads TGTGCCAGCAGCTTAGGACAGGGGAGCAATCAGCCCCAGCATTTT. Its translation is CASSLGQGSNQPQHF.

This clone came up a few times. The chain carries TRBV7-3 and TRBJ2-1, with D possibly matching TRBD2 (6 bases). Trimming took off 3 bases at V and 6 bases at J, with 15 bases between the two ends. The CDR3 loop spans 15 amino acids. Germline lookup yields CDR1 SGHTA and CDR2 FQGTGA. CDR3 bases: TGTGCCAGCAGCTTTGGGGAGGATGGGCGCAATGAGCAGTTCTTC. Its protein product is CASSFGEDGRNEQFF.

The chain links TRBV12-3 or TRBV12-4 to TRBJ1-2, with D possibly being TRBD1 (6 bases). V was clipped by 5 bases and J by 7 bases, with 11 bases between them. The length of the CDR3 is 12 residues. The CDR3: CASSADSCGYTF. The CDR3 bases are TGTGCCAGCAGTGCGGACAGCTGTGGCTACACCTTC.

CDR3 DNA sequence: TGTGCCAGCAGTGAAGTGAGGGGAAACACCATATATTTT. It codes for CASSEVRGNTIYF. The chain uses TRBV6-1 and TRBJ1-3; D ambiguous. CDR1 is MNHNS, CDR2 SASEGT, per germline. The CDR3 is made up of 13 amino acids. Trimming took off 1 base at V and 4 bases at J, with 5 bases between the two ends.

Written as DNA, the CDR3 is TGTGCCAGCAGTTTTAGAGGTGTTAACACTGAAGCTTTCTTT. Residues: CASSFRGVNTEAFF. This chain links TRBV28 with TRBJ1-1; unclear D gene. This CDR3 region has 14 residues. V was trimmed by 3 bases and J by 2 bases, leaving 10 bases between them. Per the germline V gene, CDR1 is MDHEN and CDR2 is SYDVKM.